These T cell receptor beta chains were read from a single sample in a study of T cell responses to AZD1222 COVID-19 vaccine. TCRdb's copy holds only in-frame clones and misses some; the assay was immunoSEQ multiplex PCR. The profile covers over 110,000 clones, with roughly 89% appearing a single time and 5.5% taken by the ten largest. The sequencing used peripheral blood, collected on day 0 of AZD1222 vaccination. The receptor set was obtained from an adult in good health. CDR3s include the opening cysteine and the closing phenylalanine or tryptophan. A D gene is named only where the DNA matches it firmly. Size is stated for part of the rows, as once, few or many counts, or as a class when the clone is expanded.

v_gene	abundance	j_gene	d_gene	CDR3aa	CDR3nt
TRBV30	NA	TRBJ2-7	TRBD1	CAWRPGQGTPKQYF	TGTGCCTGGAGGCCGGGACAGGGGACCCCCAAGCAGTACTTC
TRBV6-5	NA	TRBJ2-1	TRBD2	CASRLSGISNNEQFF	TGTGCCAGCAGGCTTAGCGGGATAAGCAACAATGAGCAGTTCTTC
TRBV19	NA	TRBJ1-1	NA	CATTDGSTYTEAFF	TGTGCCACCACGGACGGTTCAACCTACACTGAAGCTTTCTTT
TRBV7-2	few	TRBJ2-1	NA	CASSLAWGSYNEQFF	TGTGCCAGCAGCTTAGCGTGGGGCTCCTACAATGAGCAGTTCTTC
TRBV7-6	once	TRBJ2-5	NA	CASSPGGRQQTQYF	TGTGCCAGCAGCCCCGGGGGGCGTCAGCAGACCCAGTACTTC
TRBV5-8	NA	TRBJ1-5	NA	CASSLSSGVGQPQHF	TGTGCCAGCAGCTTAAGTTCTGGTGTGGGTCAGCCCCAGCATTTT
TRBV25-1	NA	TRBJ2-3	NA	CASSLGTPSTDTQYF	TGTGCCAGCAGCCTCGGGACACCGAGCACAGATACGCAGTATTTT
TRBV18	NA	TRBJ1-4	NA	CASSEGATNEKLFF	TGTGCCAGCTCAGAGGGTGCAACTAATGAAAAACTGTTTTTT
TRBV7-7	NA	TRBJ2-2	NA	CATPLASTGELFF	TGTGCTACCCCGCTAGCATCCACCGGGGAGCTGTTTTTT
TRBV29-1	NA	TRBJ1-2	NA	CSVAGGDGYTF	TGCAGCGTTGCGGGGGGGGACGGCTACACCTTC
TRBV9	NA	TRBJ1-2	NA	CASSVGGNYGYTF	TGTGCCAGCAGCGTAGGAGGGAACTATGGCTACACCTTC
TRBV7-2	NA	TRBJ1-5	NA	CASSLSGPNQPQHF	TGTGCCAGCAGCTTATCAGGCCCCAATCAGCCCCAGCATTTT
TRBV28	NA	TRBJ1-6	TRBD1	CASSFTDRVGSPLHF	TGTGCCAGCAGTTTCACGGACAGGGTGGGATCACCCCTCCACTTT
TRBV2	NA	TRBJ1-4	TRBD1	CASSVTGATNEKLFF	TGTGCCAGCAGCGTAACAGGGGCAACTAATGAAAAACTGTTTTTT
TRBV28	NA	TRBJ2-2	TRBD2	CASKNSGSHGELFF	TGTGCCAGCAAAAATAGCGGGAGTCACGGGGAGCTGTTTTTT
TRBV11-3	NA	TRBJ2-2	NA	CASSLTNTGELFF	TGTGCCAGCAGCTTAACGAACACCGGGGAGCTGTTTTTT
TRBV7-9	NA	TRBJ2-1	TRBD2	CATTTEREKEYNEQFF	TGTGCCACCACCACGGAGCGGGAGAAAGAGTACAATGAGCAGTTCTTC
TRBV13	NA	TRBJ1-1	NA	CASSPGGPQIMNTEAFF	TGTGCCAGCAGCCCTGGGGGCCCACAGATCATGAACACTGAAGCTTTCTTT
TRBV6-6	NA	TRBJ2-7	NA	CASSYNGQYEQYF	TGTGCCAGCAGTTACAACGGGCAGTACGAGCAGTACTTC
TRBV29-1	NA	TRBJ2-1	NA	CSVGGGSAESRGQFF	TGCAGCGTCGGAGGGGGTTCTGCAGAATCCCGGGGGCAGTTCTTC
TRBV5-1	NA	TRBJ1-5	NA	CASSLVGSQPQHF	TGCGCCAGCAGCTTGGTTGGATCCCAGCCCCAGCATTTT
TRBV7-2	NA	TRBJ1-1	TRBD1	CASSWGLSGQRHEAFF	TGTGCCAGCAGCTGGGGGCTCTCGGGACAGAGACATGAAGCTTTCTTT
TRBV3-1/TRBV3-2	NA	TRBJ1-2	NA	CASSQGQVVTLGYTF	TGTGCCAGCAGCCAAGGACAGGTGGTGACTTTAGGCTACACCTTC
TRBV28	NA	TRBJ2-2	NA	CVTLGARGTGELFF	TGTGTCACCCTCGGGGCTAGAGGAACCGGGGAGCTGTTTTTT
TRBV27	NA	TRBJ1-2	TRBD1	CASKTGGSGYTF	TGTGCCAGCAAGACAGGGGGATCTGGCTACACCTTC
TRBV5-5	few	TRBJ2-7	TRBD2	CASSLTLFLAGVPSSYEQYF	TGTGCCAGCAGCTTGACCCTATTCCTAGCGGGAGTCCCCTCCTCCTACGAGCAGTACTTC
TRBV27	NA	TRBJ1-2	NA	CASSPRDLYGYTF	TGTGCCAGCAGTCCAAGGGACCTCTATGGCTACACCTTC
TRBV5-6	NA	TRBJ2-7	TRBD2	CASSGRTSGSYEQYF	TGTGCCAGCAGCGGGCGGACTAGCGGGAGTTACGAGCAGTACTTC
TRBV4-3	once	TRBJ2-1	NA	CASSQDPGASNEQFF	TGCGCCAGCAGCCAAGATCCGGGGGCTAGCAATGAGCAGTTCTTC
TRBV10-3	NA	TRBJ2-2	TRBD1	CAISDDRGRSTGELFF	TGTGCCATCAGTGATGACAGGGGGCGAAGCACCGGGGAGCTGTTTTTT
TRBV6-2/TRBV6-3	NA	TRBJ2-4	TRBD1	CASSYRTGQLAKNIQYF	TGTGCCAGCAGTTACCGGACAGGGCAACTAGCCAAAAACATTCAGTACTTC
TRBV29-1	few	TRBJ2-5	NA	CSVEVGTGRQETQYF	TGCAGCGTTGAAGTCGGCACTGGGAGGCAAGAGACCCAGTACTTC
TRBV29-1	NA	TRBJ2-7	NA	CSVEEFARRGSYEQYF	TGCAGCGTTGAAGAGTTTGCCAGGCGGGGATCCTACGAGCAGTACTTC
TRBV19	NA	TRBJ1-6	NA	CASNADSWGNSPLHF	TGTGCCAGTAACGCGGACAGTTGGGGGAATTCACCCCTCCACTTT
TRBV7-2	NA	TRBJ1-1	TRBD1	CASTHPDRGLAWSTEAFF	TGTGCCAGCACCCATCCCGACAGGGGGCTCGCGTGGAGCACTGAAGCTTTCTTT
TRBV5-1	NA	TRBJ2-5	NA	CASTPPGQQETQYF	TGCGCCAGCACCCCCCCGGGGCAGCAAGAGACCCAGTACTTC
TRBV6-6	NA	TRBJ1-5	NA	CASTRVSNQPQHF	TGTGCCAGCACCCGAGTTAGCAATCAGCCCCAGCATTTT
TRBV5-1	NA	TRBJ2-7	TRBD2	CASSAGLAGAGEQYF	TGCGCCAGCAGCGCGGGACTAGCGGGAGCTGGGGAGCAGTACTTC
TRBV5-5	NA	TRBJ2-3	TRBD2	CASSYGGLAGSTDTQYF	TGTGCCAGCAGCTACGGCGGACTAGCGGGCAGCACAGATACGCAGTATTTT
TRBV7-2	NA	TRBJ2-3	TRBD2	CASSTRTSGSDTQYF	TGTGCCAGCAGCACCCGGACTAGCGGGAGTGATACGCAGTATTTT
TRBV19	NA	TRBJ2-7	NA	CASSGRLRGSYEQYF	TGTGCCAGTAGTGGGCGTCTGAGGGGCTCCTACGAGCAGTACTTC
TRBV30	NA	TRBJ2-7	NA	CAWSAGSRHEQYF	TGTGCCTGGAGTGCCGGGTCGCGGCACGAGCAGTACTTC
TRBV6-4	NA	TRBJ2-1	NA	CASSDSEGGGNEQFF	TGTGCCAGCAGTGACTCTGAGGGAGGGGGCAATGAGCAGTTCTTC
TRBV6-2/TRBV6-3	NA	TRBJ2-1	NA	CASSNGMRGEQFF	TGTGCCAGCAGCAACGGGATGAGGGGAGAGCAGTTCTTC
TRBV2	NA	TRBJ1-5	NA	CASKGVRGKSNQPQHF	TGTGCCAGCAAGGGGGTTCGGGGTAAGAGCAATCAGCCCCAGCATTTT
TRBV6-2/TRBV6-3	NA	TRBJ1-5	NA	CASSYSIFMTGGSNQPQHF	TGTGCCAGCAGTTACTCGATATTCATGACGGGAGGAAGCAATCAGCCCCAGCATTTT
TRBV28	NA	TRBJ2-7	NA	CASSLSVLTYEQYF	TGTGCCAGCAGTTTATCGGTTTTAACCTACGAGCAGTACTTC